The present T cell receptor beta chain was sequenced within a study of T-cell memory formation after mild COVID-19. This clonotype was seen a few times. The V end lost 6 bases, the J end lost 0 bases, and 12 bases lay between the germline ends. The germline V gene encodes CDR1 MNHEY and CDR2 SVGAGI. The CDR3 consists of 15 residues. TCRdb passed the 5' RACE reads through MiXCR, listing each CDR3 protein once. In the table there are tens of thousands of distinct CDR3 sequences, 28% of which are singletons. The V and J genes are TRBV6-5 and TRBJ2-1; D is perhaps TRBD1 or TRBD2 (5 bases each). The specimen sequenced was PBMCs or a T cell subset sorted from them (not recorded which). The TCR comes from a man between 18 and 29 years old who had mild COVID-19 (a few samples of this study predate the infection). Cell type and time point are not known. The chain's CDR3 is CASSQGRGSYNEQFF. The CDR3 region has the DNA TGTGCCAGCAGCCAGGGACGAGGCTCCTACAATGAGCAGTTCTTC.